This TCR beta chain was observed in a study of blood T cell repertoires in COVID-19. Overall study context: From the United States, Italy and Spain came samples of acute and convalescent COVID-19. PBMCs, B-cell-depleted T cells, or T cells provided the cDNA or gDNA that made up the material.

TCRdb keeps only in-frame clones here, not all; method: immunoSEQ multiplex PCR. This sample has about 74,000 clones, with around 78% found just once. V gave up 1 base and J gave up 1 base, with 11 bases separating them. Germline CDR1 reads SGDLS; CDR2 reads YYNGEE. The CDR3 runs 15 residues. The sequenced sample was peripheral blood. The receptor was isolated from a human donor in a cohort sampled during active COVID-19. V gene TRBV9 combines with J gene TRBJ1-1; no reliable D call. The CDR3 protein is CASSVIPGRNTEAFF. The CDR3 nucleotides are TGTGCCAGCAGCGTAATCCCCGGTAGGAACACTGAAGCTTTCTTT.